The rows below give T cell receptor beta chains drawn from one sample of a study of blood T cell repertoires in COVID-19. Only in-frame clones appear in the TCRdb table, and some are missing; sequencing was by immunoSEQ multiplex PCR. The sample gives 150,000 to 200,000 clones, just over 90% of which show up once; 2% to 3% is in the top ten. The sample was peripheral blood. Receptors originate from a man between 18 and 35 years old with acute or convalescent COVID-19. CDR3s include the opening cysteine and the closing phenylalanine or tryptophan. Each record gives: CDR3 DNA, CDR3 protein, V gene, J gene, clone size, D gene. A D gene is named only where the DNA matches it firmly. Size is stated for part of the rows, as once, few or many counts, or as a class when the clone is expanded.

TGTGCCAGCAGTTACTCGGCTAGCGGGGGTTACGAGCAGTACTTC,CASSYSASGGYEQYF,TRBV6-5,TRBJ2-7,.,TRBD2
TGCGCCAGCAGCTTGGTGGCAGGGGGCAATCAGCCCCAGCATTTT,CASSLVAGGNQPQHF,TRBV5-1,TRBJ1-5,.,.
TGTGCCAGCAGCCCCCGTCAGGGGGACACTGAAGCTTTCTTT,CASSPRQGDTEAFF,TRBV7-8,TRBJ1-1,.,TRBD1
TGTGCCAGCTCACCCCTCCCTCAGACTAGCGGGCAACAAGAGACCCAGTACTTC,CASSPLPQTSGQQETQYF,TRBV18,TRBJ2-5,.,TRBD2
TGCAGCCTCAGGGGGGATACGCAGTATTTT,CSLRGDTQYF,TRBV20-1,TRBJ2-3,.,TRBD1
TGTGCCAGCTCACCAGAGGGCAATCAGCCCCAGCATTTT,CASSPEGNQPQHF,TRBV18,TRBJ1-5,.,.
TGTGCCAGTAGTCTAAGACAGGGGGCGGTTGGTCTTAGCAATCAGCCCCAGCATTTT,CASSLRQGAVGLSNQPQHF,TRBV19,TRBJ1-5,.,TRBD1
TGTGCCAGTAGTATGGAGGGGTTAGGTTGGCGCTACACCTTC,CASSMEGLGWRYTF,TRBV19,TRBJ1-2,.,.
TGCGCCAGCACCGACCCGGACAGACAGTACTTC,CASTDPDRQYF,TRBV10-2,TRBJ2-7,once,.
TGTGCCAGCAGCTTGGACAGGGGGCGACGCAATCAGCCCCAGCATTTT,CASSLDRGRRNQPQHF,TRBV5-8,TRBJ1-5,few,TRBD1
TGTGCCAGCAGCTCCGATAGGACAGGGCAAGAAAAACTGTTTTTT,CASSSDRTGQEKLFF,TRBV11-2,TRBJ1-4,.,TRBD1
TGTGCCAGCAGCAACGGGGACAGCCTTGCAACTAATGAAAAACTGTTTTTT,CASSNGDSLATNEKLFF,TRBV5-6,TRBJ1-4,.,TRBD1
TGTGCCAGCAGTTCCGGCTGGGATCAGGGGTCAACTAATGAAAAACTGTTTTTT,CASSSGWDQGSTNEKLFF,TRBV28,TRBJ1-4,once,.
TGTGCCAGCAGCGCCCCAGGGGGAACTGGAAACACCATATATTTT,CASSAPGGTGNTIYF,TRBV7-9,TRBJ1-3,.,TRBD1
TGTGCCAGCAGCGCCCAGGGAAGGCAGTTCTTC,CASSAQGRQFF,TRBV9,TRBJ2-1,.,.
TGTGCCAGCAGTGGGAGTAGCGGGAGGGCCGAGGTTTACCGCAATGAGCAGTTCTTC,CASSGSSGRAEVYRNEQFF,TRBV6-1,TRBJ2-1,.,TRBD2
TGCGCCAGCAGCCCGGACAGCAATGAGCAGTTCTTC,CASSPDSNEQFF,TRBV5-1,TRBJ2-1,.,.
TGTGCCAGCAGCGCCTATGGAGACACTGAAGCTTTCTTT,CASSAYGDTEAFF,TRBV25-1,TRBJ1-1,.,.
TGTGCCAGTAGTATACTCGACAGTGGATATAGCAATCAGCCCCAGCATTTT,CASSILDSGYSNQPQHF,TRBV19,TRBJ1-5,.,.
TGCAGCGTTGACAGGGTGGGATACTATGGCTACACCTTC,CSVDRVGYYGYTF,TRBV29-1,TRBJ1-2,.,.
TGTGCCAGCAGTTCCGGACAGGTTGCTGAAGCTTTCTTT,CASSSGQVAEAFF,TRBV12-3/TRBV12-4,TRBJ1-1,.,TRBD1
TGTGCCAGCTCACCACCGGAGGGTATGAACACTGAAGCTTTCTTT,CASSPPEGMNTEAFF,TRBV18,TRBJ1-1,.,.
TGTGCCAGCTCACCTCGGAGACAGGGGATAGATGGTACGCAGTATTTT,CASSPRRQGIDGTQYF,TRBV18,TRBJ2-3,.,TRBD1
TGTGCCAGCAGTTACTCAGGACAGGGTGGAGAAAAACTGTTTTTT,CASSYSGQGGEKLFF,TRBV6-5,TRBJ1-4,.,TRBD1
TGTGCCAGCAGCCAAGATATTAGCTTCATGAACACTGAAGCTTTCTTT,CASSQDISFMNTEAFF,TRBV3-1/TRBV3-2,TRBJ1-1,.,.
TGCGCCAGCAGCCCTGGTGCAGGGGTACAAGAGACCCAGTACTTC,CASSPGAGVQETQYF,TRBV5-1,TRBJ2-5,.,.
TGTGCCAGCAGCAACCGGGACAGAAAGAACACCGGGGAGCTGTTTTTT,CASSNRDRKNTGELFF,TRBV7-6,TRBJ2-2,.,TRBD1
TGCGCCAGCAGCCCTTTTTTCTCTGGGGGCACAGCTGAAGCTTTCTTT,CASSPFFSGGTAEAFF,TRBV5-1,TRBJ1-1,.,.
TGTGCCACCAGTGATTTCAAGGGGGGCTACACCTTC,CATSDFKGGYTF,TRBV24-1,TRBJ1-2,.,.
TGTGCCAGCAGTTACGAGGGAGATGGCTACACCTTC,CASSYEGDGYTF,TRBV6-5,TRBJ1-2,.,.
TGTGCCAGCTCACCAAAGGCACAGGCACCCAATGAAAAACTGTTTTTT,CASSPKAQAPNEKLFF,TRBV18,TRBJ1-4,.,.
TGTGCCAGCAGCCCAGGATCTCTGTCCTACGAGCAGTACTTC,CASSPGSLSYEQYF,TRBV3-1/TRBV3-2,TRBJ2-7,.,.
TGTGCCACTAGAAGGGGGCTAGTTGGGGAGCAGTTCTTC,CATRRGLVGEQFF,TRBV19,TRBJ2-1,.,TRBD1
TGTGCCAGCAGCTTAGGGACTACCTACAATGAGCAGTTCTTC,CASSLGTTYNEQFF,TRBV5-4,TRBJ2-1,.,TRBD2
TGTGCCAGCTCACAGGGGGTGTATGAAAAACTGTTTTTT,CASSQGVYEKLFF,TRBV18,TRBJ1-4,.,.
TGCGCCAGCAGCTTAACAGGGTTAGGCACTGAAGCTTTCTTT,CASSLTGLGTEAFF,TRBV5-1,TRBJ1-1,.,.
TGTGCCAGCCGCGGGCAACCCCCACAGGGGTTCTATGGCTACACCTTC,CASRGQPPQGFYGYTF,TRBV19,TRBJ1-2,.,TRBD1
TGTGCCGCCAAGGACAGGGGGTATCGGGCTGAAGCTTTCTTT,CAAKDRGYRAEAFF,TRBV6-6,TRBJ1-1,.,TRBD1